A selection of T cell receptor beta chains follows, all from one sample in a study of CD8+CD57+ T cells in acquired aplastic anemia. TCRdb called the reads again in MiXCR, with one record for every CDR3 protein. The sample has hundreds of thousands of distinct CDR3 sequences, around three fifths seen once. The sample was sorted CD4+, CD8+, or CD8+CD57+ T cells (not recorded which) from PBMCs. The receptors come from a human donor with aplastic anemia. Each CDR3 is given with its conserved first and last residue. The D gene is left open where the match is weak. Where a row states a size, it is once, few, many or the class of an expanded clone; other rows omit it.

D gene: NA; J gene: TRBJ2-2; clone size: many; V gene: TRBV11-1; CDR3 protein: CASSWTDTQTGELFF; CDR3 DNA: TGTGCCAGCAGCTGGACAGACACGCAGACCGGGGAGCTGTTTTTT
D gene: NA; J gene: TRBJ2-3; clone size: NA; V gene: TRBV10-3; CDR3 protein: CAISERVQQTDTQYF; CDR3 DNA: TGTGCCATCAGTGAGAGGGTACAACAAACAGATACGCAGTATTTT
D gene: NA; J gene: TRBJ2-7; clone size: NA; V gene: TRBV19; CDR3 protein: CASSQQGHEQYF; CDR3 DNA: TGTGCCAGTAGTCAACAGGGACACGAGCAGTACTTC
D gene: TRBD1; J gene: TRBJ1-6; clone size: few; V gene: TRBV15; CDR3 protein: CATSREGTGNSPLHF; CDR3 DNA: TGTGCCACCAGCAGAGAAGGGACAGGGAATTCACCCCTCCACTTT
D gene: NA; J gene: TRBJ1-3; clone size: NA; V gene: TRBV7-9; CDR3 protein: CASSLVTGGSRGNTIYF; CDR3 DNA: TGTGCCAGCAGCTTAGTCACGGGGGGCTCTCGAGGAAACACCATATATTTT
D gene: TRBD2; J gene: TRBJ2-5; clone size: NA; V gene: TRBV20-1; CDR3 protein: CSARDILAGGWYQETQYF; CDR3 DNA: TGCAGTGCTAGAGATATCCTAGCGGGGGGCTGGTACCAAGAGACCCAGTACTTC
D gene: NA; J gene: TRBJ2-1; clone size: NA; V gene: TRBV5-1; CDR3 protein: CASSFYQSEGHNEQFF; CDR3 DNA: TGCGCCAGCAGCTTTTATCAGAGCGAGGGGCACAATGAGCAGTTCTTC
D gene: TRBD1; J gene: TRBJ2-1; clone size: NA; V gene: TRBV7-9; CDR3 protein: CASIRDRVGYNEQFF; CDR3 DNA: TGTGCCAGCATTAGGGACAGGGTGGGATACAATGAGCAGTTCTTC
D gene: TRBD1; J gene: TRBJ1-2; clone size: few; V gene: TRBV7-8; CDR3 protein: CASSIGTGSGYTF; CDR3 DNA: TGTGCCAGCAGCATAGGGACAGGGAGTGGCTACACCTTC
D gene: TRBD2; J gene: TRBJ2-3; clone size: NA; V gene: TRBV7-6; CDR3 protein: CASSPGERGVGDTQYF; CDR3 DNA: TGTGCCAGCAGCCCGGGGGAGCGGGGGGTTGGAGATACGCAGTATTTT
D gene: TRBD1; J gene: TRBJ1-6; clone size: NA; V gene: TRBV7-2; CDR3 protein: CASSLGGTGDPLHF; CDR3 DNA: TGTGCCAGCAGTCTAGGGGGGACAGGGGACCCCCTCCACTTT
D gene: TRBD2; J gene: TRBJ2-1; clone size: many; V gene: TRBV9; CDR3 protein: CASSEAGGLSNEQFF; CDR3 DNA: TGTGCCAGCAGCGAAGCGGGAGGACTCTCCAATGAGCAGTTCTTC
D gene: NA; J gene: TRBJ1-5; clone size: NA; V gene: TRBV19; CDR3 protein: CASSMVRVTSNQPQHF; CDR3 DNA: TGTGCCAGTAGTATGGTTCGGGTAACGAGCAATCAGCCCCAGCATTTT
D gene: TRBD2; J gene: TRBJ2-7; clone size: many; V gene: TRBV19; CDR3 protein: CASSTSGRVGEQYF; CDR3 DNA: TGTGCCAGTTCGACTAGCGGGAGGGTCGGCGAGCAGTACTTC
D gene: NA; J gene: TRBJ1-5; clone size: NA; V gene: TRBV2; CDR3 protein: CASSEAIGPGHSNQPQHF; CDR3 DNA: TGTGCCAGCAGTGAAGCGATAGGACCAGGTCATAGCAATCAGCCCCAGCATTTT
D gene: NA; J gene: TRBJ1-5; clone size: NA; V gene: TRBV2; CDR3 protein: CASRGNSNQPQHF; CDR3 DNA: TGCGCCAGCAGGGGCAATAGCAATCAGCCCCAGCATTTT
D gene: TRBD1; J gene: TRBJ2-7; clone size: NA; V gene: TRBV7-8; CDR3 protein: CASSSRRDRPSYEQYF; CDR3 DNA: TGTGCCAGCAGCTCACGCCGGGACAGGCCCTCCTACGAGCAGTACTTC
D gene: NA; J gene: TRBJ1-4; clone size: NA; V gene: TRBV19; CDR3 protein: CASTIGAFMPANEKLFF; CDR3 DNA: TGTGCCAGTACGATCGGGGCCTTTATGCCGGCTAATGAAAAACTGTTTTTT
D gene: NA; J gene: TRBJ2-7; clone size: few; V gene: TRBV7-8; CDR3 protein: CASSHGTDEQYF; CDR3 DNA: TGTGCCAGCAGCCACGGGACGGATGAGCAGTACTTC
D gene: NA; J gene: TRBJ2-7; clone size: NA; V gene: TRBV7-9; CDR3 protein: CASSLVAFEEQYF; CDR3 DNA: TGCGCCAGCAGCTTGGTTGCATTCGAGGAGCAGTACTTC
D gene: TRBD1; J gene: TRBJ2-7; clone size: NA; V gene: TRBV9; CDR3 protein: CASSVGAGGVYEQYF; CDR3 DNA: TGTGCCAGCAGCGTAGGGGCAGGGGGAGTCTACGAGCAGTACTTC
D gene: TRBD1; J gene: TRBJ1-5; clone size: NA; V gene: TRBV29-1; CDR3 protein: CSGGTGSQPQHF; CDR3 DNA: TGCAGCGGCGGGACAGGGAGTCAGCCCCAGCATTTT
D gene: NA; J gene: TRBJ2-7; clone size: NA; V gene: TRBV7-2; CDR3 protein: CASSEPGHYYEQYF; CDR3 DNA: TGTGCCAGCAGCGAACCGGGACATTATTACGAGCAGTACTTC
D gene: TRBD2; J gene: TRBJ2-7; clone size: few; V gene: TRBV7-9; CDR3 protein: CASSSSSGNSYEQYF; CDR3 DNA: TGTGCCAGCAGCTCATCTAGCGGGAACTCCTACGAGCAGTACTTC
D gene: NA; J gene: TRBJ2-7; clone size: NA; V gene: TRBV2; CDR3 protein: CASRTAGAYEQYF; CDR3 DNA: TGTGCCAGCAGGACGGCAGGGGCCTACGAGCAGTACTTC
D gene: TRBD2; J gene: TRBJ2-2; clone size: many; V gene: TRBV10-3; CDR3 protein: CAISSLAGGLNTGELFF; CDR3 DNA: TGTGCCATCAGCTCTCTAGCGGGGGGCCTAAACACCGGGGAGCTGTTTTTT
D gene: NA; J gene: TRBJ2-3; clone size: NA; V gene: TRBV7-9; CDR3 protein: CASSPLGQADTQYF; CDR3 DNA: TGTGCCAGCAGCCCCCTGGGACAAGCAGATACGCAGTATTTT
D gene: NA; J gene: TRBJ1-6; clone size: NA; V gene: TRBV2; CDR3 protein: CASSVSELTSPLHF; CDR3 DNA: TGTGCCAGCAGTGTAAGTGAGCTGACTTCACCCCTCCACTTT
D gene: NA; J gene: TRBJ1-1; clone size: many; V gene: TRBV29-1; CDR3 protein: CSVNRANTEAFF; CDR3 DNA: TGCAGCGTAAACAGGGCGAACACTGAAGCTTTCTTT
D gene: TRBD2; J gene: TRBJ2-7; clone size: many; V gene: TRBV20-1; CDR3 protein: CSAAGTSGGAGEQYF; CDR3 DNA: TGCAGTGCAGCTGGGACTAGCGGGGGGGCCGGCGAGCAGTACTTC
D gene: NA; J gene: TRBJ1-6; clone size: NA; V gene: TRBV12-3/TRBV12-4; CDR3 protein: CASSEVQEHSPLHF; CDR3 DNA: TGTGCCAGCAGTGAGGTACAGGAGCATTCACCCCTCCACTTT
D gene: NA; J gene: TRBJ1-2; clone size: many; V gene: TRBV20-1; CDR3 protein: CSARKQSHGYTF; CDR3 DNA: TGCAGTGCTAGGAAACAGTCCCATGGCTACACCTTC
D gene: TRBD2; J gene: TRBJ2-1; clone size: many; V gene: TRBV5-1; CDR3 protein: CASSFLAGGSYNEQFF; CDR3 DNA: TGCGCCAGCAGCTTTTTGGCGGGGGGTTCCTACAATGAGCAGTTCTTC
D gene: NA; J gene: TRBJ2-7; clone size: NA; V gene: TRBV7-6; CDR3 protein: CASSLGSHTYEQYF; CDR3 DNA: TGTGCCAGCAGCTTAGGTTCTCATACCTACGAGCAGTACTTC
D gene: TRBD2; J gene: TRBJ2-1; clone size: NA; V gene: TRBV25-1; CDR3 protein: CASKSFAGGSDEQFF; CDR3 DNA: TGTGCCAGCAAAAGTTTCGCGGGGGGGTCGGATGAGCAGTTCTTC
D gene: TRBD1; J gene: TRBJ1-3; clone size: many; V gene: TRBV5-1; CDR3 protein: CASSWTGPGGNTIYF; CDR3 DNA: TGCGCCAGCAGCTGGACAGGGCCGGGTGGAAACACCATATATTTT
D gene: NA; J gene: TRBJ2-3; clone size: once; V gene: TRBV2; CDR3 protein: CASSEESPANGDTQYF; CDR3 DNA: TGTGCCAGCAGTGAGGAAAGTCCCGCAAATGGGGATACGCAGTATTTT
D gene: NA; J gene: TRBJ2-7; clone size: NA; V gene: TRBV9; CDR3 protein: CASSPVGGAGYNEQYF; CDR3 DNA: TGTGCCAGCAGCCCCGTTGGGGGGGCCGGGTACAATGAGCAGTACTTC
D gene: TRBD1; J gene: TRBJ1-5; clone size: NA; V gene: TRBV18; CDR3 protein: CASSPQGASQPQHF; CDR3 DNA: TGTGCCAGCTCACCCCAGGGGGCGAGTCAGCCCCAGCATTTT
D gene: TRBD2; J gene: TRBJ2-5; clone size: many; V gene: TRBV10-2; CDR3 protein: CASSEPLAGDRKETQYF; CDR3 DNA: TGCGCCAGCAGTGAGCCCCTAGCGGGGGATCGAAAAGAGACCCAGTACTTC
D gene: NA; J gene: TRBJ1-2; clone size: few; V gene: TRBV2; CDR3 protein: CASSDPRAGNYGYTF; CDR3 DNA: TGTGCCAGCAGTGACCCCAGGGCGGGTAACTATGGCTACACCTTC
D gene: TRBD1; J gene: TRBJ2-3; clone size: NA; V gene: TRBV7-6; CDR3 protein: CASSLPGQGLDTQYF; CDR3 DNA: TGTGCCAGCAGCTTACCAGGACAGGGATTAGATACGCAGTATTTT
D gene: TRBD1; J gene: TRBJ2-7; clone size: once; V gene: TRBV7-9; CDR3 protein: CASSKTGVFYEQYF; CDR3 DNA: TGTGCCAGCAGCAAAACAGGGGTCTTCTACGAGCAGTACTTC
D gene: NA; J gene: TRBJ1-4; clone size: many; V gene: TRBV6-5; CDR3 protein: CASSSRLNEKLFF; CDR3 DNA: TGTGCCAGCAGTAGTCGCCTTAATGAAAAACTGTTTTTT
D gene: TRBD1; J gene: TRBJ1-2; clone size: many; V gene: TRBV29-1; CDR3 protein: CSVAGQGGYGYTF; CDR3 DNA: TGCAGCGTTGCCGGACAGGGAGGCTATGGCTACACCTTC